This TCR beta chain was identified in a study of T cells in Graves' hyperthyroidism and ophthalmopathy. TCR beta CDR3 regions were amplified from RNA. During a first-round RT-PCR of the TCR CDR3, the HTBI primer set was used. TCRdb used MiXCR to reprocess the multiplex PCR reads, holding one entry per CDR3 protein. The table lists 540,000 or so distinct CDR3 sequences, about half of them singletons. Patients were excluded because of uncontrolled infection, other autoimmune disease, pregnancy or lactation. Together with thyroid ultrasound, orbital computed tomography, serum thyroxine and TRAb, clinical symptoms were used for diagnoses. This clonotype was seen a few times. Its antigen is not known. Regarding the study as a whole: Blood also held most thyroid clonotypes expanded beyond 0.001. The model identified upcoming ophthalmopathy a median roughly 6.5 months ahead of onset.

V dropped 4 bases and J dropped 2 bases, with 12 bases sitting between them. Germline V gene lookup returns CDR1 KGHSH and CDR2 LQKENI. CDR3 length: 14 amino acids. The chain uses TRBV18 and TRBJ2-7, with no clear D. Sequenced material: peripheral blood or thyroid tissue (not recorded which). This TCR was sampled from an adult woman with Graves' disease, either hyperthyroidism or ophthalmopathy (not recorded which). CDR3: CASSQAAGPYEQYF. CDR3 nucleotide sequence: TGTGCCAGCTCACAAGCAGCTGGCCCCTACGAGCAGTACTTC.